A selection of T cell receptor beta chains follows, all from one sample in a study of T cells in Graves' hyperthyroidism and ophthalmopathy. Each CDR3 protein gets one entry after TCRdb re-called the multiplex PCR reads with MiXCR. The sample comprises 450,000 to 700,000 distinct CDR3 sequences, around 45% of which are singletons, and around 8% rests with the top ten. The sequencing sample was made of peripheral blood or thyroid tissue (not recorded which). The receptor set was obtained from a woman aged 18-29 years with Graves' hyperthyroidism. Each CDR3 is given with its conserved first and last residue. A D gene is named only where the DNA matches it firmly. A clone size is listed for some rows: how often the clone was seen (once, few, many), or a class if it is expanded.

TRBV29-1	once	.	TRBJ2-5	TGCAGCTTAAGCAGGGGCCAAGAGACCCAGTACTTC	CSLSRGQETQYF
TRBV7-9	.	.	TRBJ2-6	TGTGCCAGCAGCTCCAATCTGGGCTCTGGGGCCAACGTCCTGACTTTC	CASSSNLGSGANVLTF
TRBV9	.	.	TRBJ1-4	TGTGCCAGCAGCCAAGATAGGGGCCGGGGTGAAAAACTGTTTTTT	CASSQDRGRGEKLFF
TRBV30	many	.	TRBJ1-1	TGTGCCTCCTACGGTGAAGCTTTCTTT	CASYGEAFF
TRBV29-1	.	.	TRBJ2-5	TGCAGCTTGGGTGGGAGCGGAGAGACCCAGTACTTC	CSLGGSGETQYF
TRBV20-1	many	.	TRBJ1-1	TGCAGTGCCACCCGCGGGCGAATTAACACTGAAGCTTTCTTT	CSATRGRINTEAFF
TRBV2	.	.	TRBJ1-3	TGTGCCAGCAGTGAAGCGGTGGCGGGAAACACCATATATTTT	CASSEAVAGNTIYF
TRBV2	.	TRBD2	TRBJ2-5	TGTGCCAGCAGCACCCGGGGACTAGGCAGAAACACCGGGGAGACCCAGTACTTC	CASSTRGLGRNTGETQYF
TRBV4-1	many	.	TRBJ2-7	TGCGCCAGCAGCCAAGATTCGGGCGGTACAATCTACGAGCAGTACTTC	CASSQDSGGTIYEQYF
TRBV11-2	.	.	TRBJ2-7	TGTGCCAGCAGCACCCGGGACTCTAACGCCGGGGAGCAGTACTTC	CASSTRDSNAGEQYF
TRBV5-1	many	.	TRBJ2-7	TGCGCCAGCAGCTTGGAACCCTACGAGCAGTACTTC	CASSLEPYEQYF
TRBV7-9	many	.	TRBJ1-2	TGTGCCAGCAGCGTTACACAGGTACAGAACTATGGCTACACCTTC	CASSVTQVQNYGYTF
TRBV5-1	.	TRBD2	TRBJ2-1	TGCGCCAGCAGCTTGGGGTTCCTAGCGGGAGCCAATGAGCAGTTCTTC	CASSLGFLAGANEQFF
TRBV10-3	.	.	TRBJ2-7	TGTGCCACCAGTGATCCCGGACGTCGGAGCTGCTGGCAGTACTTC	CATSDPGRRSCWQYF
TRBV12-1	once	.	TRBJ1-1	TGTGCCAGCAGCTTTGCGACCCAGAACACTGAAGCTTTCTTT	CASSFATQNTEAFF
TRBV12-3/TRBV12-4	.	TRBD1	TRBJ1-6	TGTGCCAGCACCCTACTACGGACAGGGGGACAGGGTCGATCACCCCTCCACTTT	CASTLLRTGGQGRSPLHF
TRBV11-2	.	TRBD2	TRBJ2-5	TGTGCCAGCAGCCCCAGGACGAGAACCGGGACTAGGGAGAAGACCCAGTACTTC	CASSPRTRTGTREKTQYF
TRBV18	once	.	TRBJ2-7	TGTGCCAGCTCACCTCAAAGGGGAGGCAACTACGGGCAGTACTTC	CASSPQRGGNYGQYF
TRBV13	many	TRBD1	TRBJ1-1	TGTGCCAGCAGCTTAACAGGGGTCAACATGAACACTGAAGCTTTCTTT	CASSLTGVNMNTEAFF
TRBV12-3/TRBV12-4	many	.	TRBJ2-5	TGTGCCAGCAGTTTGGCCCTCCAGGTCTCGGAGACCCAGTACTTC	CASSLALQVSETQYF
TRBV19	many	TRBD1	TRBJ2-7	TGTGCCAGTAGTCGACAGGGCCCCTACGAGCAGTACTTC	CASSRQGPYEQYF
TRBV19	many	TRBD1	TRBJ2-2	TGTGCCAGTAAAGAGACAGGGGAAGGGAACGGGGAGCTGTTTTTT	CASKETGEGNGELFF
TRBV29-1	many	TRBD1	TRBJ1-4	TGCAGCTTGGTAGGGACAGATGAAAAACTGTTTTTT	CSLVGTDEKLFF
TRBV27	few	.	TRBJ1-6	TGTGCCAGCAGTTTTGGTTCGATCCGGGGGTCACCCCTCCACTTT	CASSFGSIRGSPLHF
TRBV5-1	many	.	TRBJ1-1	TGCGCCAGCAGCCCTTTAGGGAGCGAAGCTTTCTTT	CASSPLGSEAFF